Shown below are 23 T cell receptor beta chains from a single sample sequenced in a study of TIL therapy for anti-PD-1-resistant metastatic lung cancer. Time point of the sample: pre-treatment sample, taken before nivolumab and TIL therapy. The immunoSEQ assay was v3. Generated by immunoSEQ multiplex PCR, the TCRdb table keeps only in-frame clones and is missing some. The sample lists some 15,000 clones, approximately 85% seen once, with about 0.85% in the top ten. The sequenced sample was blood, obtained at baseline. These receptors originate from a person between 25 and 79 years old with non-small cell lung cancer.

The J gene is TRBJ1-5, the V gene TRBV6-1; D is perhaps TRBD1 (5 bases). Trimming took 3 bases from V and 5 from J, leaving 11 bases between them. Germline V gene data show CDR1 as MNHNS and CDR2 as SASEGT. The CDR3 is 14 residues long. CDR3 sequence reads: CASSDFQGYQPQHF. The DNA for the CDR3 is TGTGCCAGCAGTGATTTCCAGGGATATCAGCCCCAGCATTTT.

The chain links TRBV5-6 to TRBJ1-6; TRBD1 is a possible D gene (6 bases). Germline V gives CDR1 SGHDT, CDR2 YYEEEE. V dropped 4 bases and J dropped 7 bases, with 12 bases sitting between them. The CDR3 length is 14 residues. CDR3 nucleotide sequence: TGTGCCAGCAGCCCAATGGACAGAAATTCACCCCTCCACTTT. Translated, it gives CASSPMDRNSPLHF.

The sample holds a few counts of this clone. The chain uses TRBV5-1 and TRBJ2-2; 7 bases are a match to TRBD1. The V segment lost 4 bases and the J segment 1 base; nucleotides outside the gene matches: 4. The CDR3 runs to 15 residues. Germline loops: CDR1 SGHRS, CDR2 YFSETQ. CDR3 bases: TGCGCCAGCAGCACGGGACAGAGGAACACCGGGGAGCTGTTTTTT. This codes for CASSTGQRNTGELFF.

This clone was detected a few times. This rearrangement joins TRBV6-5 to TRBJ2-4, with 9 bases aligning to TRBD1. The J segment lost 8 bases and the V segment lost 4 bases, leaving 12 bases of the junction unmatched. CDR3 length equals 16 residues. Germline values: CDR1 MNHEY, CDR2 SVGAGI. DNA of the CDR3: TGTGCCAGCAGTTTGAGAGCGGGACAGGGTAGCGACATTCAGTACTTC. It yields the protein CASSLRAGQGSDIQYF.

The chain combines TRBV4-3 with TRBJ2-7; D is undetermined. The CDR3 has 15 amino acids. V gave up 0 bases and J gave up 2 bases, with 11 bases separating them. CDR1 and CDR2 from the germline V gene are LGHNA and YSLEER. This CDR3 is CASSQEGLTAYEQYF. In DNA form, the CDR3 reads TGCGCCAGCAGCCAAGAAGGTCTGACGGCCTACGAGCAGTACTTC.

The gene calls are TRBV5-1 and TRBJ2-1; D perhaps matches TRBD2 (5 bases). This CDR3 has 15 amino acids. V lost 3 bases to trimming and J lost 0 bases, with 10 bases between them. Per germline, CDR1 SGHRS and CDR2 YFSETQ. CDR3 region: CASSSRGSSYNEQFF. In DNA, the CDR3 is TGCGCCAGCAGCTCCCGGGGAAGCTCCTACAATGAGCAGTTCTTC. Supplemented by reference TRBV5-1 and TRBJ2-1, the full variable domain reads KAGVTQTPRYLIKTRGQQVTLSCSPISGHRSVSWYQQTPGQGLQFLFEYFSETQRNKGNFPGRFSGRQFSNSRSEMNVSTLELGDSALYLCASSSRGSSYNEQFFGPGTRLTVL.

The chain has TRBV6-6 and TRBJ2-3; 8 bases match TRBD2. Germline values: CDR1 MNHNY, CDR2 SVGAGI (reference sequence). This CDR3 is 15 amino acids long. Unmatched junction bases numbered 5, after V lost 6 bases and J lost 0 bases. Written as DNA, the CDR3 is TGTGCCAGCAGCCGCGGGGGGACTAGCACAGATACGCAGTATTTT. This codes for CASSRGGTSTDTQYF.

V and J are TRBV19 and TRBJ2-7; 9 bases line up with TRBD1. J gave up 3 bases and V 6 bases, and 12 bases lay outside the gene matches. CDR1 and CDR2 from the germline V gene are LNHDA and SQIVND (reference sequence). The CDR3 spans 16 residues. The CDR3 DNA sequence: TGTGCCAGTAGGAAACAGGGGGCGGAAGGAGGCTACGAGCAGTACTTC. Translation gives CASRKQGAEGGYEQYF.

The gene calls are TRBV5-1 and TRBJ2-3; 9 bases line up with TRBD1. The V segment lost 3 bases and the J segment 4 bases; nucleotides outside the gene matches: 9. CDR1 and CDR2 from the germline V gene are SGHRS and YFSETQ. CDR3 size: 16 residues. CDR3 protein: CASSYDPGQGSDTQYF. DNA for the CDR3: TGCGCCAGCAGCTACGATCCGGGACAGGGTTCAGATACGCAGTATTTT.

This chain joins TRBV7-8 and TRBJ2-7; the D is unclear. Trimming shortened V by 7 bases and J by 1 base, and 20 bases separated the two germline ends. In germline, CDR1 is SGHVS, CDR2 FQNEAQ. There are 16 residues in the CDR3. The CDR3 bases are TGTGCCAGCACCCTCGCTGGTGGGTTCGGGTCCTACGAGCAGTACTTC. It codes for CASTLAGGFGSYEQYF.

The chain is built from TRBV9 and TRBJ2-1; D call uncertain. Germline V lookup: CDR1 SGDLS, CDR2 YYNGEE. Deletions cut 0 bases from V and 0 bases from J, with 4 bases between. The CDR3 is made up of 14 amino acids. CDR3 protein: CASSVGGSYNEQFF. In nucleotides, the CDR3 is TGTGCCAGCAGCGTAGGGGGCTCCTACAATGAGCAGTTCTTC.

V and J are TRBV27 and TRBJ2-2; 13 positions match TRBD2. CDR1 and CDR2 (germline): MNHEY, SMNVEV (reference sequence). The CDR3 has 18 amino acids. V was pared by 2 bases and J by 2 bases, with 5 bases of the junction left unmatched. CDR3 protein: CASSLRRLAGGNTGELFF. CDR3 DNA sequence: TGTGCCAGCAGTTTAAGGAGACTAGCGGGAGGAAACACCGGGGAGCTGTTTTTT.

The rearrangement links TRBV6-6 to TRBJ2-2, with D uncertain. Trimming removed 2 bases at V and 4 bases at J, with 5 bases between. The CDR3 spans 13 residues. Germline V gene data show CDR1 as MNHNY and CDR2 as SVGAGI (reference sequence). As DNA, the CDR3 is TGTGCCAGCAGTTACACGACCACCGGGGAGCTGTTTTTT. It yields the protein CASSYTTTGELFF.

The chain recombines TRBV7-9 with TRBJ2-1; no clear D gene. Trimming took 8 bases from V and 5 from J, leaving 10 bases between them. This CDR3 has 12 residues. Germline lookup yields CDR1 SEHNR and CDR2 FQNEAQ (reference sequence). The CDR3 DNA reads as TGTGCCAGCGGACGGACGAACAATGAGCAGTTCTTC. Its translation: CASGRTNNEQFF.

J is TRBJ2-3 and V is TRBV5-4; a weak D match, TRBD2 (6 bases). Deletions cut 2 bases from V and 5 bases from J, with 6 bases between. CDR1 SGHNT and CDR2 YYREEE come from the germline V gene (reference sequence). CDR3 length: 12 residues. CDR3 loop: CASSLAGDTQYF. DNA of the CDR3: TGTGCCAGCAGCTTAGCGGGAGATACGCAGTATTTT.

The chain employs TRBV9 and TRBJ2-2, with 7 positions matching TRBD1. Germline V gene sequence: CDR1 SGDLS, CDR2 YYNGEE. The ends lost 4 bases at V and 3 bases at J; junction bases unmatched: 3. This CDR3 has 14 residues. The CDR3 DNA reads TGTGCCAGCAGCCTGGGACAGCACACCGGGGAGCTGTTTTTT. It codes for CASSLGQHTGELFF. Together with reference TRBV9 and TRBJ2-2, the CDR3 gives the full variable domain: DSGVTQTPKHLITATGQRVTLRCSPRSGDLSVYWYQQSLDQGLQFLIQYYNGEERAKGNILERFSAQQFPDLHSELNLSSLELGDSALYFCASSLGQHTGELFFGEGSRLTVL.

J is TRBJ2-3 and V is TRBV30, with 10 bases fitting TRBD2. From germline, CDR1 is GTSNPN and CDR2 SVGIG (reference sequence). CDR3 length equals 18 residues. Trimming took 1 base from V and 1 from J; bases not matched to a gene: 11. The CDR3 reads CAWSGVRAGGAGTDTQYF. DNA for the CDR3: TGTGCCTGGAGTGGAGTACGAGCGGGGGGGGCGGGCACAGATACGCAGTATTTT.

This clone was detected once. The chain has TRBV27 and TRBJ1-3; 7 nucleotides align to TRBD1. Germline-derived CDR1 and CDR2 are MNHEY and SMNVEV (reference sequence). V shed 3 bases, J shed 2 bases, and the junction held 7 bases outside the gene matches. The CDR3 spans 16 residues. The CDR3 coding sequence is TGTGCCAGCAGTTTTAGGGGGCCCGGGGCTGGAAACACCATATATTTT. Translation gives CASSFRGPGAGNTIYF.

The V and J genes are TRBV10-2 and TRBJ1-1; 7 nucleotides align to TRBD1. Germline CDR1 is WSHSY and CDR2 is SAAADI. V gave up 3 bases and J gave up 1 base; unmatched junction bases: 5. The CDR3 has 15 residues. The CDR3 sequence: CASSDPGTENTEAFF. The CDR3 DNA sequence: TGCGCCAGCAGTGACCCCGGGACAGAGAACACTGAAGCTTTCTTT.

This chain joins TRBV7-2 and TRBJ2-6, with D perhaps TRBD1 (6 bases). V was cut by 1 base and J by 2 bases, with 6 bases left in between. The CDR3 is 15 amino acids. Germline V CDR1 and CDR2: SGHTA, FQGNSA. CDR3 protein: CASSLDRAGANVLTF. The CDR3 DNA reads as TGTGCCAGCAGCTTAGACAGGGCTGGGGCCAACGTCCTGACTTTC.

V gene TRBV28 combines with J gene TRBJ2-7, with D hard to call. Trimming cost V 6 bases and J 4 bases, with 19 bases left between them. From germline, CDR1 is MDHEN and CDR2 SYDVKM. This CDR3 has 15 residues. As DNA, the CDR3 is TGTGCCAGCAGCCTTCCTGGAACAGAGAAGTACGAGCAGTACTTC. Translated: CASSLPGTEKYEQYF.

The rearrangement links TRBV2 to TRBJ1-2; TRBD1 agrees at 11 bases. CDR1 is SNHLY, CDR2 FYNNEI, per germline. The junction had 6 bases not matched to a gene; V was cut back by 6 bases and J by 0 bases. The CDR3 is 16 residues long. CDR3 DNA: TGTGCCAGCAGCGAGGACAGGGGGCGAGCTAACTATGGCTACACCTTC. Translating gives CASSEDRGRANYGYTF.

The chain uses TRBV6-6 and TRBJ1-6; TRBD1 aligns across 7 bases. Germline V lookup: CDR1 MNHNY, CDR2 SVGAGI (reference sequence). The length of the CDR3 is 15 residues. The V and J ends lost 6 bases and 7 bases, in that order; junction bases with no gene match: 9. The CDR3 protein is CASRRDSRQNSPLHF. In nucleotides, the CDR3 is TGTGCCAGCAGGCGGGACAGCAGACAGAATTCACCCCTCCACTTT.